Presented here are 2 T cell receptor beta chains from one specimen sequenced in a study of shared clonotypes between healthy human individuals. Assay used: immunoSEQ multiplex PCR; TCRdb lists only in-frame clones, some missing. The sample lists millions of clones; roughly 94% were seen once. The naive CD8 fraction comprised CD45RO-negative cells positively selected for CCR7 and excluded terminally differentiated effector memory CD45RA+ cells. The source material was naive CD8+ T cells sorted from blood. The receptors here all came from a man in his late teens or twenties in good health.

This chain's CDR3 is CASSHPPSETQYF. The CDR3 DNA sequence: TGTGCCAGCAGCCACCCACCCTCAGAGACCCAGTACTTC. V and J are TRBV7-9 and TRBJ2-5; no reliable D call. The CDR3 has 13 residues. The germline V gene encodes CDR1 SEHNR and CDR2 FQNEAQ (reference sequence). Trimming removed 5 bases from V and 4 bases from J, with 11 bases in between. The full variable domain, completed using reference TRBV7-9 and TRBJ2-5, is DTGVSQNPRHKITKRGQNVTFRCDPISEHNRLYWYRQTLGQGPEFLTYFQNEAQLEKSRLLSDRFSAERPKGSFSTLEIQRTEQGDSAMYLCASSHPPSETQYFGPGTRLLVL.

This clone is a singleton in its sample. Within the sample, other DNA sequences also encode this same CDR3. The rearrangement links TRBV30 to TRBJ1-5; TRBD1 matches at 8 bases. The CDR3 runs to 14 residues. Germline V gene data show CDR1 as GTSNPN and CDR2 as SVGIG (reference sequence). Trimming took 5 bases from V and 6 from J; bases not matched to a gene: 9. The CDR3 sequence is CAWSEGQGGQPQHF. CDR3 nucleotide sequence: TGTGCCTGGTCGGAAGGACAGGGCGGTCAGCCCCAGCATTTT. Full variable domain (outside the CDR3, taken from reference TRBV30 and TRBJ1-5): SQTIHQWPATLVQPVGSPLSLECTVEGTSNPNLYWYRQAAGRGLQLLFYSVGIGQISSEVPQNLSASRPQDRQFILSSKKLLLSDSGFYLCAWSEGQGGQPQHFGDGTRLSIL.